This T cell receptor beta chain was obtained from a study of T cells after yellow fever vaccination. This clonotype was detected only a few times. CDR1 is SGHTA, CDR2 FQGTGA, per germline. Between the trimmed V and J ends, which lost 8 bases and 10 bases, there was a span of 18 bases. The CDR3 sequence is 13 residues long. In making TCR cDNA, 5'RACE template switching added a universal primer site and UMIs to it. TCRdb re-called the 5' RACE reads with MiXCR, one entry per CDR3 protein. Of more than 110,000 distinct CDR3 sequences in the sample, 5% to 7.5% were seen once. This clonotype originated in a man aged 25-45 years who received the YFV17D yellow fever vaccine. Here the sequenced sample was CD4+ T cells sorted from PBMCs, taken 10 days after the yellow fever booster vaccination. The chain uses TRBV7-3 and TRBJ2-1; D not certain. This CDR3 is CASGPGSDGEQFF. DNA for the CDR3: TGTGCCAGCGGCCCCGGGTCAGATGGAGAGCAGTTCTTC.